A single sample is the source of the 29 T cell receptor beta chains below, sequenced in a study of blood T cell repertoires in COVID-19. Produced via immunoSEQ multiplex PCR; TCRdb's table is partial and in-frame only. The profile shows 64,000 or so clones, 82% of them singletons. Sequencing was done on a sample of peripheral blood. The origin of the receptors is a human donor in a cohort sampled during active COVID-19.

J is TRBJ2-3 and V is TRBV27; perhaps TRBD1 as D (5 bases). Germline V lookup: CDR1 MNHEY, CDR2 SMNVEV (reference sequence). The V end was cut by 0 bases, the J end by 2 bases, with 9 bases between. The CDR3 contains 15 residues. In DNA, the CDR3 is TGTGCCAGCAGTTTATCCAGGGCACCCACAGATACGCAGTATTTT. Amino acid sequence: CASSLSRAPTDTQYF.

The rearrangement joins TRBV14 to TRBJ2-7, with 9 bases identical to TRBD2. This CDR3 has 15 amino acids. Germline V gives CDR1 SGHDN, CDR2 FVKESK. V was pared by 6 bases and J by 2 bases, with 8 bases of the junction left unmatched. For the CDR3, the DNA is TGTGCCAGCAGGGAGAGCGGGGGGAACCCCTACGAGCAGTACTTC. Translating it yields CASRESGGNPYEQYF.

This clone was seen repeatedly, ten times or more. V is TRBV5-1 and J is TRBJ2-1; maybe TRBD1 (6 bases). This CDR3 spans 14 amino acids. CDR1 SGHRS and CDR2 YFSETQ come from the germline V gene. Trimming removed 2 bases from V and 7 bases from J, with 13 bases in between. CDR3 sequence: CASSFGQGWNEQFF. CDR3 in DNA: TGCGCCAGCAGCTTCGGGCAGGGGTGGAATGAGCAGTTCTTC. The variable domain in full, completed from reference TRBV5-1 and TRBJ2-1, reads KAGVTQTPRYLIKTRGQQVTLSCSPISGHRSVSWYQQTPGQGLQFLFEYFSETQRNKGNFPGRFSGRQFSNSRSEMNVSTLELGDSALYLCASSFGQGWNEQFFGPGTRLTVL.

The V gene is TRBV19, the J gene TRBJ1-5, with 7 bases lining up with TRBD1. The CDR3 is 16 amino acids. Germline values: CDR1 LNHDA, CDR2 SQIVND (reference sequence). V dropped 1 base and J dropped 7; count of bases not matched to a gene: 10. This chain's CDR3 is CASSIGGTVRWQPQHF. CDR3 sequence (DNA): TGTGCCAGTAGTATAGGGGGGACAGTCAGGTGGCAGCCCCAGCATTTT.

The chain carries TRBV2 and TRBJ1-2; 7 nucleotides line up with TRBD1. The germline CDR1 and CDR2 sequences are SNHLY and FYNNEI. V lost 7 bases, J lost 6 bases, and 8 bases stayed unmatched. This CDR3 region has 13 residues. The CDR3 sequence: CASNLSGTDGYTF. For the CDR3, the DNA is TGTGCCAGCAATCTCTCCGGGACAGATGGCTACACCTTC.

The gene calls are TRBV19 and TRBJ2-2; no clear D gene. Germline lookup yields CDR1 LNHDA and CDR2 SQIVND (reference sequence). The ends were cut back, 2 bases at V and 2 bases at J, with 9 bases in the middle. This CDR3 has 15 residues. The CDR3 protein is CASSIRATNTGELFF. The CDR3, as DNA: TGTGCCAGTAGTATACGAGCAACCAACACCGGGGAGCTGTTTTTT.

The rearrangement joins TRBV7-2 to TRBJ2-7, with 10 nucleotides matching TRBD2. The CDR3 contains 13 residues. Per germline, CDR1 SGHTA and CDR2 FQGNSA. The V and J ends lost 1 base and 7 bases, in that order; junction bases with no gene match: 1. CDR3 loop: CASSLGSGGEQYV. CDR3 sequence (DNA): TGTGCCAGCAGCTTAGGTAGCGGGGGGGAGCAGTACGTC.

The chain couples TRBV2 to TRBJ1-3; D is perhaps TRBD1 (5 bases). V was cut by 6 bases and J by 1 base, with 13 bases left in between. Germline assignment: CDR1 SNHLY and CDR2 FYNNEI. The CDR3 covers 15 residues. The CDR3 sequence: CASSISQGSGNTIYF. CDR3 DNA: TGTGCCAGCAGCATTTCCCAGGGATCTGGAAACACCATATATTTT.

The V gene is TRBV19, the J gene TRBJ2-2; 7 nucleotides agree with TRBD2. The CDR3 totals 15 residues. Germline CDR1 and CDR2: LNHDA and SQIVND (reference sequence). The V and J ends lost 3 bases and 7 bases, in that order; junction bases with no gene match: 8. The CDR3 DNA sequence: TGTGCCAGTAGTATTGTTGCGGGGGATCACGGGGAGCTGTTTTTT. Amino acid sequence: CASSIVAGDHGELFF.

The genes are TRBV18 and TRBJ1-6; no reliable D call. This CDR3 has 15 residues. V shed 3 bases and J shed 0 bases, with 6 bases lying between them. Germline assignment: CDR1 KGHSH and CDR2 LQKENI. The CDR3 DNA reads TGTGCCAGCTCACCTGATAGCTCCTATAATTCACCCCTCCACTTT. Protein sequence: CASSPDSSYNSPLHF.

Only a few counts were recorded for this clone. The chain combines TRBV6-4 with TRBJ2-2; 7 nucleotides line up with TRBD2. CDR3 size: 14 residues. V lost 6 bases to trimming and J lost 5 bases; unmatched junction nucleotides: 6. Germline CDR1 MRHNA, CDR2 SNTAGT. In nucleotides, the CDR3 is TGTGCCAGCAGCCGGGACTATCAAACCGGGGAGCTGTTTTTT. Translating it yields CASSRDYQTGELFF.

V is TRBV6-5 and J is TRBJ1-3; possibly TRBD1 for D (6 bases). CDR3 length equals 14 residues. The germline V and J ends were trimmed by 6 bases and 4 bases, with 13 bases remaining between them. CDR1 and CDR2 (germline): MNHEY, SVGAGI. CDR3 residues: CASRWGGVGNTIYF. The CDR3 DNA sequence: TGTGCCAGCAGGTGGGGGGGCGTGGGAAACACCATATATTTT.

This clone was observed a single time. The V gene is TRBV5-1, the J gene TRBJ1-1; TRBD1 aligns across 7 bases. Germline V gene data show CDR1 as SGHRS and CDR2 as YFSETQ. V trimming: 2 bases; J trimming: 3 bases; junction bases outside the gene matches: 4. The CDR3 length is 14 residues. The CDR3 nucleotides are TGCGCCAGCAGCTTCCGGGGGACAGACACTGAAGCTTTCTTT. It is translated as CASSFRGTDTEAFF. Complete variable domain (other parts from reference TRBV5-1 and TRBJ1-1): KAGVTQTPRYLIKTRGQQVTLSCSPISGHRSVSWYQQTPGQGLQFLFEYFSETQRNKGNFPGRFSGRQFSNSRSEMNVSTLELGDSALYLCASSFRGTDTEAFFGQGTRLTVV.

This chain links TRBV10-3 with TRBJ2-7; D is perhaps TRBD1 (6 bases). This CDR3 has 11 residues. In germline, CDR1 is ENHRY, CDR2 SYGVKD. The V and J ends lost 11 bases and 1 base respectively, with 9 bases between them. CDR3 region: CAVQGSYEQYF. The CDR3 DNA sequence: TGTGCCGTACAGGGATCCTACGAGCAGTACTTC.

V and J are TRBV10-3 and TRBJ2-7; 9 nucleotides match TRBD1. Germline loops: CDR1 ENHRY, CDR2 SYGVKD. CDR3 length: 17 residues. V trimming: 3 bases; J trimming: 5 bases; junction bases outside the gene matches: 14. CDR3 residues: CAISEGTGFNRVHEQYF. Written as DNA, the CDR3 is TGTGCCATCAGTGAAGGGACAGGGTTCAATCGGGTCCACGAGCAGTACTTC.

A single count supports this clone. The CDR3 DNA sequence: TGTGCCAGTAGTCAGCGCAGATACAATGAGCAGTTCTTC. It encodes CASSQRRYNEQFF. The genes are TRBV19 and TRBJ2-1; D is unclear. Per the germline V gene, CDR1 is LNHDA and CDR2 is SQIVND (reference sequence). The germline V and J ends were trimmed by 5 bases and 4 bases, with 9 bases remaining between them. This CDR3 is 13 amino acids long.

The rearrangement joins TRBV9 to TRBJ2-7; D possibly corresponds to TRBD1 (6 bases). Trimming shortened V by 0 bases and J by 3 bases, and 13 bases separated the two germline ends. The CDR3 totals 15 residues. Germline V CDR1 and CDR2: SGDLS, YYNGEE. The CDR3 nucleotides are TGTGCCAGCAGCGTAGGAGCCGGGACAAACTACGAGCAGTACTTC. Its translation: CASSVGAGTNYEQYF.

The CDR3 protein is CASSQGLPNTEAFF. The CDR3 DNA follows: TGTGCCAGCAGCCAAGGCCTACCTAACACTGAAGCTTTCTTT. The chain combines TRBV4-2 with TRBJ1-1; D gene unclear. Germline CDR1 reads LGHNA; CDR2 reads YNFKEQ. The CDR3 covers 14 residues. V lost 1 base, J lost 2 bases, and 8 bases lay in between.

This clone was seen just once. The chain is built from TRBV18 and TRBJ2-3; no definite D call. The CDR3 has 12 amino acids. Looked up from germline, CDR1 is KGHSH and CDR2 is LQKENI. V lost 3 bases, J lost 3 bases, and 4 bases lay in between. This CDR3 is CASSPPTDTQYF. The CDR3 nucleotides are TGTGCCAGCTCACCCCCTACAGATACGCAGTATTTT.

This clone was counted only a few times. The CDR3 DNA is TGTGCCAGCAGCTTGGGTGGGGCCTCCGAGACCCAGTACTTC. The encoded protein is CASSLGGASETQYF. The rearrangement joins TRBV5-4 to TRBJ2-5; a weak D match, TRBD1 (5 bases). Between the trimmed V and J ends, which lost 0 bases and 5 bases, there was a span of 11 bases. Germline assignment: CDR1 SGHNT and CDR2 YYREEE (reference sequence). The CDR3 has 14 amino acids.

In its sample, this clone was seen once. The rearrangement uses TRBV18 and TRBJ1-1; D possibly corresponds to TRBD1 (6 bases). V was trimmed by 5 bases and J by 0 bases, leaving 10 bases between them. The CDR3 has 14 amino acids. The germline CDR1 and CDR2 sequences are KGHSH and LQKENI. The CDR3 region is CASSNGQMNTEAFF. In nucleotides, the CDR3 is TGTGCCAGCTCAAACGGACAGATGAACACTGAAGCTTTCTTT.

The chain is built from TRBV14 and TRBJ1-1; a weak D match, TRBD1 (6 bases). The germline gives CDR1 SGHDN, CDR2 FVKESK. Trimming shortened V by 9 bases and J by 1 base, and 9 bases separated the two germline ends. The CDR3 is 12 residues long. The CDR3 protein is CASGTPNTEAFF. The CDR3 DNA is TGTGCCAGTGGGACACCGAACACTGAAGCTTTCTTT.

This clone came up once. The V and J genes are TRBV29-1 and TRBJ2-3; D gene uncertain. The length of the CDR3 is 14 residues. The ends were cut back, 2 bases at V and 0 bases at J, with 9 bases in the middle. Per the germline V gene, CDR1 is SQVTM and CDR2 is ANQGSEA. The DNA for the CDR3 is TGCAGCGTTGAAAGTAGCACTAGCACAGATACGCAGTATTTT. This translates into CSVESSTSTDTQYF.

CDR3: CASSMYRVFGETQYF. CDR3 in DNA: TGTGCCAGCAGCATGTACAGGGTTTTCGGAGAGACCCAGTACTTC. This chain joins TRBV7-9 and TRBJ2-5; possibly TRBD1 for D (6 bases). Germline lookup yields CDR1 SEHNR and CDR2 FQNEAQ (reference sequence). V lost 5 bases, J lost 4 bases, and 17 bases lay in between. The CDR3 extends over 15 amino acids.

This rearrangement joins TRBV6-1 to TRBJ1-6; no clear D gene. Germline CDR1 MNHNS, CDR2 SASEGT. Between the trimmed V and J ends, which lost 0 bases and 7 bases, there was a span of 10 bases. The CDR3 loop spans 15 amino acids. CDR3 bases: TGTGCCAGCAGTGAAGCGCTATTTTACAATTCACCCCTCCACTTT. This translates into CASSEALFYNSPLHF.

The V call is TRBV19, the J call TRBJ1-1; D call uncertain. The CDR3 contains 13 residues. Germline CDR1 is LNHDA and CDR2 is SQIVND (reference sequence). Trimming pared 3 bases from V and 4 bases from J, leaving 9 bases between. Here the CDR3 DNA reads TGTGCCAGTAGTATCACGAGCGGCACTGAAGCTTTCTTT. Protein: CASSITSGTEAFF.

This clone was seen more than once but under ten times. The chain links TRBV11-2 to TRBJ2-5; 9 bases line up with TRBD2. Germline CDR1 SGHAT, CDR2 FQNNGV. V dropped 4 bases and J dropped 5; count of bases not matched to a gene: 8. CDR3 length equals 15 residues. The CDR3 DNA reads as TGTGCCAGCAGCTCGGGTTTTACTAGCGGGGAGACCCAGTACTTC. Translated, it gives CASSSGFTSGETQYF.

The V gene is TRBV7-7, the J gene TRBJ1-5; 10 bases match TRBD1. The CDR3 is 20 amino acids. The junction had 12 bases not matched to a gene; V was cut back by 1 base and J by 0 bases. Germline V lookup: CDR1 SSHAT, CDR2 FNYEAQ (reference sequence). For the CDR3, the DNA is TGTGCCAGCAGCTTAGGAGGGGGGACAGGGGACCCGAATAGCAATCAGCCCCAGCATTTT. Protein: CASSLGGGTGDPNSNQPQHF. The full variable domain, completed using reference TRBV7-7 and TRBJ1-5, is GAGVSQSPRYKVTKRGQDVTLRCDPISSHATLYWYQQALGQGPEFLTYFNYEAQPDKSGLPSDRFSAERPEGSISTLTIQRTEQRDSAMYRCASSLGGGTGDPNSNQPQHFGDGTRLSIL.

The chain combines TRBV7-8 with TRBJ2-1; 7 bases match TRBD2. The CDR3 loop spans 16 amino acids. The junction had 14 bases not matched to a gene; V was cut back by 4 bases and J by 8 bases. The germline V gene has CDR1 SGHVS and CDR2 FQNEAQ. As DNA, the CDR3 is TGTGCCAGCAGCTCAGCGGGGAGGCGGGGATGGGATGAGCAGTTCTTC. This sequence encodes CASSSAGRRGWDEQFF. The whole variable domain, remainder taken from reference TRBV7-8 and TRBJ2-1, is GAGVSQSPRYKVAKRGQDVALRCDPISGHVSLFWYQQALGQGPEFLTYFQNEAQLDKSGLPSDRFFAERPEGSVSTLKIQRTQQEDSAVYLCASSSAGRRGWDEQFFGPGTRLTVL.